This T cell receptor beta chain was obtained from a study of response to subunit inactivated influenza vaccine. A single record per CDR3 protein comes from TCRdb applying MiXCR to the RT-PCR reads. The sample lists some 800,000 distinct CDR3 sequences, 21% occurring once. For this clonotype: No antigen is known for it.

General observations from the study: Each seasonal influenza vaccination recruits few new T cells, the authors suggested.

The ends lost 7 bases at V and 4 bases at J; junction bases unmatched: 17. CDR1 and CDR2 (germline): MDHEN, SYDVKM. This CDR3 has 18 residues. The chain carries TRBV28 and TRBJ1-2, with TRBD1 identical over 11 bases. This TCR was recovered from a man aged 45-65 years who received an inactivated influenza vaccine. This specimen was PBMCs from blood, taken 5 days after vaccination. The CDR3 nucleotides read TGTGCCAGCACTCCTAGGATAGGACAGGGGGCTTTGGGCTATGGCTACACCTTC. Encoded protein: CASTPRIGQGALGYGYTF.